The clone carrying this T cell receptor (beta chain) has ten or more counts. TCRdb re-derived calls from the 5' RACE reads in MiXCR, one entry per CDR3 protein. The table includes under 300,000 distinct CDR3 sequences, approximately 11% detected once. The data were obtained in a study of CD8 T cells in ankylosing spondylitis. Germline CDR1 SQVTM, CDR2 ANQGSEA. The CDR3 is 13 amino acids. After removal of 4 bases from V and 5 bases from J, the junction contained 6 bases not matched to a gene. This sequence originates from a male donor with ankylosing spondylitis or in good health (not recorded which). This chain connects TRBV29-1 to TRBJ1-1, with 8 positions matching TRBD1. The sequenced material came from blood, either unsorted or a sorted T cell fraction (not recorded which). CDR3 in amino acids: CSVARQGRTEAFF. DNA of the CDR3: TGCAGCGTTGCGAGACAGGGGAGGACTGAAGCTTTCTTT.